Listed here is a single TCR beta chain. This sample was included in a study of identical twins. The CDR3 runs 16 residues. CDR1 is SGHRS, CDR2 YFSETQ, per germline. Trimming cost V 0 bases and J 9 bases; bases outside gene matches: 9. Carrying unique molecular identifiers, the cDNA also gained a universal primer site through template switching. TCRdb reprocessed the 5' RACE reads with MiXCR, giving one entry per CDR3 protein. Of hundreds of thousands of distinct CDR3 sequences detected, approximately 22% appear once; the ten largest clones hold more than 4%. The sample was also reused in another study, on T cells expressing NK-cell markers.

The chain recombines TRBV5-1 with TRBJ1-6, with 7 bases identical to TRBD1. The specimen was PBMCs. The origin of this receptor is a woman aged 18 to 35 in good health. The CDR3 is CASSLGDSNLSSPLHF. The CDR3 DNA follows: TGCGCCAGCAGCTTGGGGGACAGCAACTTAAGTTCACCCCTCCACTTT.